A single sample is the source of the 9 T cell receptor beta chains below, sequenced in a study of beta chain features in type 1 diabetes. Reverse transcription of all isolated RNA meant that expressed TCRB transcripts were sequenced. Only in-frame clones appear in the TCRdb table, and some are missing; sequencing was by immunoSEQ multiplex PCR. The sample carries roughly 260,000 clones, roughly 20% recorded once. General observations from the study: TCRB CDR3 length was moderately but significantly reduced in all four CD4+ subsets of Type 1 diabetes patients.

Their antigens remain unidentified. Sequenced: naive CD4+ T cells from blood. The receptors were sampled from a woman aged 40 to 50 with type 1 diabetes.

The chain links TRBV9 to TRBJ1-2; the D gene is possibly TRBD1 (6 bases). CDR3 size: 16 residues. V lost 6 bases, J lost 5 bases, and 23 bases lay in between. In germline, CDR1 is SGDLS, CDR2 YYNGEE. For the CDR3, the DNA is TGTGCCAGCATCGTGGTCACAGGGAGTATGGGGTATGGCTACACCTTC. Its protein is CASIVVTGSMGYGYTF.

This clone was counted only a few times. The chain recombines TRBV9 with TRBJ2-3, with 10 bases aligning to TRBD2. This CDR3 is built from 16 residues. V lost 4 bases to trimming and J lost 0 bases; unmatched junction nucleotides: 5. Germline CDR1 reads SGDLS; CDR2 reads YYNGEE. The CDR3 sequence is CASSFLAGDSTDTQYF. CDR3 nucleotides: TGTGCCAGCAGCTTTCTAGCGGGAGACAGCACAGATACGCAGTATTTT.

This clone turned up a few times. The chain links TRBV5-1 to TRBJ2-5; D perhaps matches TRBD1 (5 bases). The CDR3 sequence is 15 residues long. The germline V gene has CDR1 SGHRS and CDR2 YFSETQ. Deletions cut 4 bases from V and 1 base from J, with 14 bases between. The CDR3, as DNA: TGCGCCAGCAGCCAGTTGTTGACAGTCCAAGAGACCCAGTACTTC. This gives the protein CASSQLLTVQETQYF.

The V gene is TRBV4-3, the J gene TRBJ1-2; D possibly corresponds to TRBD1 (5 bases). The CDR3 covers 14 residues. Germline V gives CDR1 LGHNA, CDR2 YSLEER. The V end was cut by 1 base, the J end by 5 bases, with 11 bases between. CDR3 loop: CASSQGDRPYGYTF. CDR3 DNA sequence: TGCGCCAGCAGCCAAGGAGACAGACCATATGGCTACACCTTC.

The J gene is TRBJ1-5, the V gene TRBV7-9; 10 bases are shared with TRBD1. CDR1 SEHNR and CDR2 FQNEAQ come from the germline V gene (reference sequence). There are 14 residues in the CDR3. Trimming removed 5 bases from V and 6 bases from J; junction bases left unmatched: 4. The DNA of the CDR3 is TGTGCCAGCAGCGCCGGGACAGGGGCTCAGCCCCAGCATTTT. It codes for CASSAGTGAQPQHF.

This clone was recorded a few times. The chain has TRBV5-4 and TRBJ2-5; no firm D call. This CDR3 comprises 14 residues. The germline V gene encodes CDR1 SGHNT and CDR2 YYREEE (reference sequence). V was clipped by 4 bases and J by 4 bases, with 14 bases between them. The CDR3 nucleotides are TGTGCCAGCAGCCTCCAGATTCCCCCAGAGACCCAGTACTTC. Translating it yields CASSLQIPPETQYF.

This clone was found a few times. The chain couples TRBV29-1 to TRBJ1-1, with unresolved D. The CDR3 totals 11 residues. Germline CDR1 reads SQVTM; CDR2 reads ANQGSEA. The CDR3 protein is CSMGRGTEAFF. For the CDR3, the DNA is TGCAGTATGGGGAGAGGGACTGAAGCTTTCTTT.

Only a few counts were recorded for this clone. V is TRBV4-2 and J is TRBJ2-3; 9 bases agree with TRBD2. Per germline, CDR1 LGHNA and CDR2 YNFKEQ. This CDR3 spans 16 amino acids. J gave up 6 bases and V 0 bases, and 7 bases lay outside the gene matches. CDR3 coding DNA: TGTGCCAGCAGCCAAGATACGGCTAGCGGGGATGATACGCAGTATTTT. Amino acid sequence: CASSQDTASGDDTQYF.

CDR3 bases: TGTGCCAGCAGCCGAGGACATCCGTCTCTTAATCAGCCCCAGCATTTT. Encoded protein: CASSRGHPSLNQPQHF. The genes are TRBV7-9 and TRBJ1-5; possibly TRBD1 for D (5 bases). CDR3 length: 16 amino acids. V dropped 5 bases and J dropped 4 bases, with 18 bases sitting between them. Germline CDR1 and CDR2: SEHNR and FQNEAQ (reference sequence).